This T cell receptor (beta chain) was identified in a study of blood T cell repertoires in COVID-19 (TCRdb year 2020). For the wider study: Collaborator samples came from the United States, Italy and Spain and covered acute and convalescent phases of COVID-19. The sample metadata nearly always contained a de-identified subject ID, COVID-19 status, age in years and sex. Where HLA class I and class II types were available, the types were taken from metadata supplied by the sample provider, not from assay-based typing. The repertoires were made available in a free public database intended to serve as a resource for research on the immune response to SARS-CoV-2. The prospective study material was composed of cDNA or gDNA derived from T cells, B-cell-depleted T cells, or PBMCs. The dataset comprised deeply sampled blood TCRbeta repertoires from subjects exposed to, actively infected with, or recovered from COVID-19. The samples were drawn from two sources: the first 160 participants of the ongoing ImmuneRACE study, and some 1,300 subjects contributed by 6 global collaborators.

A word on this clone: The antigen it binds to is not known. The sample holds no much larger clone one base away, and base qualities are not on file.

Overall study outcomes, separate from this receptor: The amount of clinical and demographic metadata varied by source and participant and was provided uncurated.

TCRbeta CDR3 regions were amplified from genomic DNA by means of the immunoSEQ Assay, a bias-controlled multiplex PCR. The paper's processing steps were these. The number of nucleated cells in each sample was estimated by amplification of reference gene primers within the assay. Sequence reads were collapsed and filtered to measure the absolute abundance of every unique TCRbeta CDR3 rearrangement. For each sample, productive Simpson clonality was calculated as the square root of Simpson's diversity index over productive rearrangements. The immuneACCESS repertoire file appears here via TCRdb, limited to in-frame rearrangements. These files lack a portion of the clones; in checked studies, under half of the deficit traces to unresolved V genes, and the cause of the others is not known. V and J calls and clone size follow that table, whereas D and trimming were derived from the DNA. In all, the sample holds roughly 52,000 clones, and 85% of those were seen once. The leading ten clones occupy approximately 12% of the sample.

From the cysteine up to the phenylalanine, the CDR3 has a length of 16 residues. Of all the DNA, just the CDR3 is kept, 48 bases in frame from base 1. Germline trimming amounts to 3 bases on V and 1 base on J, with 2 as the count of junction bases outside the gene matches. From the germline V gene, CDR1 is MGHDK and CDR2 is SYGVNS. Each collaborating institution followed its own protocols to collect whole blood in K2EDTA tubes. For TCRbeta analysis, collaborators shipped samples in one of three forms: frozen whole blood, isolated PBMCs, or DNA extracted from either of those sample types. The chain links TRBV25-1 with TRBJ2-1, with 11 bases aligning to TRBD2. Sequencing was carried out using peripheral blood. This TCR derives from a human donor in a cohort sampled during active COVID-19. The DNA sequence is TGTGCCAGCAGTGATACTAGCGGGAGATCCTACAATGAGCAGTTCTTC. Its translation reads: CASSDTSGRSYNEQFF.